The rows below give T cell receptor beta chains drawn from one sample of a study of HIV-infected patients and healthy controls. TCRdb processed the 5' RACE reads anew with MiXCR; each CDR3 protein has one entry. The sample holds around 18,000 distinct CDR3 sequences, 16% seen once. The sample comprised CD8+ T cells from blood. The receptors derive from a human donor in good health. Both conserved end residues are part of each CDR3. Fields, in order: J gene, D gene, V gene, clone size, CDR3 DNA, CDR3 protein. D genes are given only for firm matches. Size tells how often a clone was seen (once, few, many) or the class of an expanded clone, and some rows leave it out.

TRBJ1-1,TRBD1,TRBV19,many,TGTGCCACAGACAGGGGAGACACTGAAGCTTTCTTT,CATDRGDTEAFF
TRBJ1-1,.,TRBV20-1,.,TGCAGTGCTACGGAGGTTTGGGCCAGGCTCCCTAGCACTGAAGCTTTCTTT,CSATEVWARLPSTEAFF
TRBJ2-2,TRBD2,TRBV20-1,.,TGCAGTGCTAGTGGGGCGGGAGGAGAAACCGGGGAGCTGTTTTTT,CSASGAGGETGELFF
TRBJ1-5,TRBD1,TRBV4-2,few,TGTGCCAGCAGCCAAGATACCACGGGACAGGGAGGTCAGCCCCAGCATTTT,CASSQDTTGQGGQPQHF
TRBJ1-2,TRBD1,TRBV19,many,TGTGCCAGTAAGGGCCAGCCTGGGACAGGGTATGGCTACACCTTC,CASKGQPGTGYGYTF
TRBJ2-5,TRBD2,TRBV6-5,.,TGTGCCAGCAGTTACACTAGCGGGGGGGCAGAGACCCAGTACTTC,CASSYTSGGAETQYF
TRBJ2-5,.,TRBV7-9,many,TGTGCCAGCAGCTTGGGGGCGGGTGAGACCCAGTACTTC,CASSLGAGETQYF
TRBJ2-2,TRBD2,TRBV9,many,TGTGCCAGCAGCGTTGGGACTACTAACACCGGGGAGCTGTTTTTT,CASSVGTTNTGELFF
TRBJ1-5,.,TRBV28,few,TGTGCCAGCAGTTTTAAAGTGAATCAGCCCCAGCATTTT,CASSFKVNQPQHF
TRBJ1-6,.,TRBV7-9,many,TGTGCCAGCAGCGCCCCTGCAGTGTATAATTCACCCCTCCACTTT,CASSAPAVYNSPLHF
TRBJ2-3,.,TRBV15,.,TGTGCCACCAGCACCCCAGGGGGGCCTTTCGGAGATACGCAGTATTTT,CATSTPGGPFGDTQYF
TRBJ2-1,.,TRBV15,.,TGTGCCACCAGCAGAGATATATCCGGGGCAACCTCCTACAATGAGCAGTTCTTC,CATSRDISGATSYNEQFF
TRBJ2-1,.,TRBV7-8,many,TGTGCCAGCAGCTTAGTGTATGTTGAGCAGTTCTTC,CASSLVYVEQFF
TRBJ1-5,TRBD1,TRBV12-3/TRBV12-4,many,TGTGCCAGCAGTTTCTTGGCAGGGGGTAGGCAGCCCCAGCATTTT,CASSFLAGGRQPQHF
TRBJ1-1,.,TRBV29-1,many,TGCAGCGTGAGACAGCTTAACACTGAAGCTTTCTTT,CSVRQLNTEAFF
TRBJ2-3,.,TRBV4-3,.,TGCGCCAGCAGCCAAGGGTCCAAGCCAGCAGATACGCAGTATTTT,CASSQGSKPADTQYF
TRBJ1-5,.,TRBV9,.,TGTGCCAGCAGCGTCTGGGGTGGCAATCAGCCCCAGCATTTT,CASSVWGGNQPQHF
TRBJ2-3,.,TRBV14,many,TGTGCCAGCAGCCAATACCTCTCTAGCACAGATACGCAGTATTTT,CASSQYLSSTDTQYF
TRBJ2-7,TRBD2,TRBV9,many,TGTGCCAGCAGCGCTCTTGCGGGAGGTGCCCACGAGCAGTACTTC,CASSALAGGAHEQYF
TRBJ2-7,.,TRBV21-1,.,TGTGCCAGCGGGGACAGGGGGAAGGCCGAGCAGTACTTC,CASGDRGKAEQYF
TRBJ1-5,TRBD1,TRBV12-3/TRBV12-4,.,TGTGCCAGCAGTTCCGGACAGGGATGGCAGCCCCAGCATTTT,CASSSGQGWQPQHF
TRBJ2-7,.,TRBV16,many,TGTGCCAGCAGCCAAACCATTTCGGGAGTATCCTACGAGCAGTACTTC,CASSQTISGVSYEQYF
TRBJ2-7,TRBD2,TRBV20-1,many,TGCAGTGCTAGAGACGGGGGGACTAGCGGGACCGAGCAGTACTTC,CSARDGGTSGTEQYF
TRBJ1-4,.,TRBV7-9,.,TGTGCCAGCAGCTTTCCGGGGAGTCATGAAAAACTGTTTTTT,CASSFPGSHEKLFF
TRBJ2-1,TRBD2,TRBV6-2/TRBV6-3,medium-sized,TGTGCCAGCAGTCCCGGACTAGCGGGGAACAATGAGCAGTTCTTC,CASSPGLAGNNEQFF
TRBJ2-1,.,TRBV29-1,many,TGCAGCGCAGCCACAGGGAACCATCTCGAGCAGTTCTTC,CSAATGNHLEQFF
TRBJ2-7,.,TRBV4-3,many,TGCGCCAGCAGCCCGGACAGTAGGACCTCCTACGAGCAGTACTTC,CASSPDSRTSYEQYF
TRBJ2-3,.,TRBV6-6,many,TGTGCCAGCAGTTACTCTGCGGGTGCTACAGATACGCAGTATTTT,CASSYSAGATDTQYF
TRBJ2-3,.,TRBV30,many,TGTGCCTTCTATACAGATACGCAGTATTTT,CAFYTDTQYF
TRBJ2-7,.,TRBV7-9,few,TGTGCCAGCAGCACAGGGTCCTACGAGCAGTACTTC,CASSTGSYEQYF
TRBJ1-2,.,TRBV24-1,.,TGTGCCACCAGGGACGGGACCTATGGCTACACCTTC,CATRDGTYGYTF
TRBJ2-7,TRBD1,TRBV27,many,TGTGCCAGCGGGGGACAGAGCTCCTACGAGCAGTACTTC,CASGGQSSYEQYF
TRBJ2-5,TRBD1,TRBV20-1,medium-sized,TGCAGTGCTAGAGATGAAGTTAGTTGGGACAGGGTCGCTGAGACCCAGTACTTC,CSARDEVSWDRVAETQYF
TRBJ2-3,.,TRBV6-2/TRBV6-3,many,TGTGCCAGCAGTTACCAAGATATAGATACGCAGTATTTT,CASSYQDIDTQYF
TRBJ2-5,.,TRBV28,many,TGTGCCAGCGGATTGACAGCGCGCCAAGAGACCCAGTACTTC,CASGLTARQETQYF
TRBJ2-3,.,TRBV14,many,TGTGCCAGCAGTCCCTATTATGGACTCACAGATACGCAGTATTTT,CASSPYYGLTDTQYF
TRBJ1-1,.,TRBV5-6,medium-sized,TGTGCCAGCAGCTTAAGCCCCGCGGCTGAAGCTTTCTTT,CASSLSPAAEAFF
TRBJ2-3,TRBD1,TRBV29-1,many,TGCAGCGTAGCAGGGGGTCTAGGGACAGATACGCAGTATTTT,CSVAGGLGTDTQYF
TRBJ2-5,TRBD1,TRBV11-2,.,TGTGCCAGCAGCTTTCAGGGGGCGCGGGTAGTCGGAGAGACCCAGTACTTC,CASSFQGARVVGETQYF
TRBJ2-5,.,TRBV28,many,TGTGCCAGCAGTATTCTCCGGGAGACCCAGTACTTC,CASSILRETQYF
TRBJ1-4,.,TRBV7-2,few,TGTGCCAGCAGCCTGGGCGTCAGGGATCGTAATGAAAAACTGTTTTTT,CASSLGVRDRNEKLFF
TRBJ2-2,.,TRBV2,many,TGTGCCAGTAAGGATCACACCGGGGAGCTGTTTTTT,CASKDHTGELFF
TRBJ1-4,.,TRBV25-1,few,TGTGCCAGCAGTGGGGGGCAGAGTGAAAAACTGTTTTTT,CASSGGQSEKLFF
TRBJ1-2,.,TRBV7-9,many,TGTGCCAGCAGCTTAGAAACAGAACCTTCAGCTAACTATGGCTACACCTTC,CASSLETEPSANYGYTF
TRBJ2-2,TRBD1,TRBV30,.,TGTGCCTGGAGGGAGACAGGGCAGGACACCGGGGAGCTGTTTTTT,CAWRETGQDTGELFF
TRBJ1-1,.,TRBV29-1,many,TGCAGCGCAAAAATAAAAATGAACACTGAAGCTTTCTTT,CSAKIKMNTEAFF
TRBJ2-5,.,TRBV5-6,.,TGTGCCAGCAGCTTGGACCAAGAGACCCAGTACTTC,CASSLDQETQYF
TRBJ2-3,.,TRBV7-2,.,TGTGCCAGCAGTCTCGTCCGGGGAGATACGCAGTATTTT,CASSLVRGDTQYF
TRBJ2-2,TRBD2,TRBV20-1,many,TGCAGTGCTAGAGATTTGCTAGCGGGAGGCCCCGGGGAGCTGTTTTTT,CSARDLLAGGPGELFF
TRBJ1-1,.,TRBV12-3/TRBV12-4,.,TGTGCCAGCAGACCTGCCACCGAAGAAGCTTTCTTT,CASRPATEEAFF
TRBJ2-1,.,TRBV4-1,.,TGCGCCAGCAGCACCCACAATGAGCAGTTCTTC,CASSTHNEQFF
TRBJ1-3,.,TRBV4-3,medium-sized,TGCGCCAGCAGCCATTTAGGTGACTCTGGAAACACCATATATTTT,CASSHLGDSGNTIYF
TRBJ1-2,.,TRBV21-1,.,TGTGCCAGCAGCAAAGGGAAAAAGGGACCTAGAAAGGGAATGGACAGCGATGGCTACACCTTC,CASSKGKKGPRKGMDSDGYTF
TRBJ1-1,TRBD1,TRBV20-1,.,TGCAGTGCCACAGGGGCCACTGAAGCTTTCTTT,CSATGATEAFF
TRBJ2-1,.,TRBV7-2,many,TGTGCCAGCAGCTTGCGGGACATCTCCTACAATGAGCAGTTCTTC,CASSLRDISYNEQFF
TRBJ2-5,TRBD1,TRBV7-8,.,TGTGCCAGCAGCTCCACAGGGGGACAAGAGACCCAGTACTTC,CASSSTGGQETQYF
TRBJ2-7,TRBD2,TRBV7-8,many,TGTGCCAGCAGCTTAGGAGCGGGGGCCAACGAGCAGTACTTC,CASSLGAGANEQYF
TRBJ2-5,TRBD1,TRBV7-6,many,TGTGCCAGCAGCCGGGGACAGCAAGAGACCCAGTACTTC,CASSRGQQETQYF
TRBJ2-3,.,TRBV6-5,.,TGTGCCAGCAGTCCTCGACCAGATACGCAGTATTTT,CASSPRPDTQYF